Shown below are 3 T cell receptor beta chains from a single sample sequenced in a study of human T cells and chemical hapten exposure (dated by TCRdb to about 2021). The library was generated by RACE. Instrument used: NextSeq 500. TCRdb trimmed public reads at Q25 via fastp, called clones via MiXCR and kept in-frame beta chains. Each CDR3 protein appears once, grouped with its most common genes and DNA. This sample holds 80,000 to 100,000 distinct CDR3 sequences; 25% to 35% were observed only once. The ten largest clones represent about 9.3% of the sample. In light of the paper, this sample's time point label describes: patch test 3, about 24 weeks after DPC sensitization. Per the publication, the treatment or condition label means: therapeutic diphenylcyclopropenone sensitization with weekly scalp DPC. The sample in question was whole blood, obtained in connection with sensitization to the hapten diphenylcyclopropenone (DPC). Every receptor here comes from a man aged 35 to 55 with alopecia areata. Some clones in this sample may be carry-over from other donors' samples.

This clonotype was observed a handful of times. Here the CDR3 reads CASSSGQAPTTDTQYF. DNA of the CDR3: TGCGCCAGCAGCTCCGGACAGGCACCCACCACAGATACGCAGTATTTT. The genes are TRBV5-1 and TRBJ2-3; 7 bases line up with TRBD1. Germline loops: CDR1 SGHRS, CDR2 YFSETQ. V trimming: 3 bases; J trimming: 2 bases; junction bases outside the gene matches: 9. This CDR3 spans 16 amino acids.

This clonotype was counted many times. The gene calls are TRBV28 and TRBJ2-7; no definite D call. This CDR3 has 12 residues. V was cut by 2 bases and J by 3 bases, with 5 bases left in between. Germline lookup yields CDR1 MDHEN and CDR2 SYDVKM. The CDR3 DNA reads as TGTGCCAGCAGTTTACTCAGCTACGAGCAGTACTTC. It specifies CASSLLSYEQYF.

The chain uses TRBV18 and TRBJ1-5, with TRBD1 as a possible D gene (6 bases). V lost 1 base and J lost 0, with 7 bases in between. The CDR3 runs to 15 residues. Germline V gene lookup returns CDR1 KGHSH and CDR2 LQKENI. The CDR3 coding sequence is TGTGCCAGCTCACCACTGGACAGTAGCAATCAGCCCCAGCATTTT. It specifies CASSPLDSSNQPQHF.